The sequence of this TCR beta chain was determined in a study of control samples from healthy donors and cancer patients. The V end lost 4 bases, the J end lost 0 bases, and 21 bases lay between the germline ends. Germline assignment: CDR1 KGHDR and CDR2 SFDVKD. CDR3 length equals 19 residues. This clone appeared a single time. Sequencing used immunoSEQ multiplex PCR; TCRdb keeps in-frame clones, though not all of them. The sample records about 150,000 clones, 75% to 95% being singletons. This TCR was recovered from a woman in her forties in good health. V is TRBV24-1 and J is TRBJ1-5; a possible D gene is TRBD1 (6 bases). The sample taken for sequencing was blood. This chain's CDR3 is CATSDRTRDNKYSNQPQHF. Written as DNA, the CDR3 is TGTGCCACCAGTGACCGGACCCGGGACAACAAATATAGCAATCAGCCCCAGCATTTT.